This TCR beta chain was sequenced for a study of OX40 agonist ivuxolimab in advanced cancers. With regard to the full study: Ivuxolimab, which targeted the costimulatory receptor OX40 (CD134), was an agonistic, fully human IgG2 monoclonal antibody. Intravenous ivuxolimab was administered to patients every 2 weeks at six dose levels: 0.01, 0.1, 0.3, 1.5, 3 and 10 mg/kg. Of the approximately 50 dose-escalation patients, hepatocellular carcinoma was present in approximately 20, melanoma in around 15, renal cell carcinoma in 9 and head and neck cancer in 9. In the dose-escalation cohort, 65% to 85% of patients were male, and the mean age was approximately 60 years with a range of 23 to 79. Patients were allowed to have had prior anti-PD-1, anti-PD-L1 or anti-CTLA-4 therapy, and approximately 40% of the dose-escalation patients had previously received checkpoint inhibitors. Partial responses were achieved by three dose-escalation patients, of whom one had hepatocellular carcinoma and two had cutaneous melanoma. Peripheral TCRbeta sequencing was intended to test whether TCR sequence diversity was altered and clonal T-cell expansion was caused by ivuxolimab. The paper reports the monotherapy dose-escalation portion (N = 52 patients) of the phase I ivuxolimab trial. What the research found in general, with its limitations: Which antigens the clonally expanded peripheral T cells were specific for was not determined. In the 0.1-3.0 mg/kg groups, partial responders were among the patients with the lowest normalized peripheral clonal expansion, particularly in CD8+ T cells. Clonal expansion of both CD4+ and CD8+ blood T cells was observed from baseline to week 6 at doses 0.1 to 3.0 mg/kg. Low levels of normalized T-cell clonal expansion were also shown by some nonresponding patients. On average, CD8+ T cells showed more expanded clones than CD4+ T cells after ivuxolimab.

Genomic DNA was isolated from the sorted cells so that the TCRbeta CDR3 region could be sequenced. The immunoSEQ Assay was used to sequence the TCRbeta CDR3 regions. TCRdb took this table from immuneACCESS and kept in-frame rearrangements with V and J called. Such tables lack part of the clones; where checked against another copy, unresolved V genes explain under half of the gap, and the rest is unexplained. Recorded for this sample are tens of thousands of clones; approximately 86% of them occurred a single time. Over 0.65% of the sample is held by the ten biggest clonotypes. The trial excluded patients who had a history of autoimmune disease or who were on systemic immunosuppression. Peripheral blood for TCR sequencing was collected from all dose cohorts at baseline, on cycle 4 day 1, and on cycle 7 day 1. Samples came from an open-label, multicenter, first-in-human phase I dose-escalation trial of ivuxolimab. Adults with locally advanced or metastatic melanoma, renal cell carcinoma, hepatocellular carcinoma or head and neck squamous cell carcinoma were enrolled in the trial. Before TCR sequencing, CD4+ T cells and CD8+ T cells from peripheral blood were sorted into separate populations.

Between the V and J ends, shortened by 2 bases and 0 bases respectively, the junction contains 14 bases. Via the germline V gene, CDR1 is MNHNS and CDR2 SASEGT. The CDR3 has 16 amino acids, counting the end cysteine and phenylalanine. Of all the DNA, just the CDR3 is kept, 48 bases in frame from base 1. As to this clone: Its target antigen remains unknown. No qualities accompany the bases; no much larger clone lies one base away.

The V gene is TRBV6-1 and the J gene is TRBJ2-7; TRBD1 might be the D gene, on 5 matching bases. This sequence originates from an adult with an advanced solid tumor such as melanoma, head and neck, liver or kidney cancer. The specimen comprised CD4+ or CD8+ T cells sorted from blood, sampled in a trial of the OX40 agonist ivuxolimab. The nucleotide sequence reads as follows: TGTGCCAGCAGTGAATTTCAACAGGTCCTCTCCTACGAGCAGTACTTC. The translation is CASSEFQQVLSYEQYF.